What follows describes a single T cell receptor beta chain. The data were taken from a study of blood T cell repertoires in COVID-19. Study-wide background: Both acute and convalescent COVID-19 samples were obtained from the United States, Italy and Spain.

Methods used by the authors: The assay estimated nucleated cells by amplifying reference gene primers. The protocol was immunoSEQ multiplex PCR, while the TCRdb copy is restricted to in-frame clones and leaves out a portion. From that table come the V and J calls and clone size; the DNA was used to work out D and trimming. The sample records over 35,000 clones, around nine tenths being singletons. V lost 4 bases and J lost 1; bases outside the gene matches: 2. CDR1 is SGHNT and CDR2 is YYREEE in the germline V gene (reference sequence). This CDR3 is built from 15 residues. What was sequenced was peripheral blood. The V gene is TRBV5-4, the J gene TRBJ1-1, with 12 bases aligning to TRBD1. This receptor was identified in a human donor in a cohort sampled during active COVID-19. The CDR3 coding sequence is TGTGCCAGCAGCCGGGACAGGGGGCCGAACACTGAAGCTTTCTTT. It translates to CASSRDRGPNTEAFF.